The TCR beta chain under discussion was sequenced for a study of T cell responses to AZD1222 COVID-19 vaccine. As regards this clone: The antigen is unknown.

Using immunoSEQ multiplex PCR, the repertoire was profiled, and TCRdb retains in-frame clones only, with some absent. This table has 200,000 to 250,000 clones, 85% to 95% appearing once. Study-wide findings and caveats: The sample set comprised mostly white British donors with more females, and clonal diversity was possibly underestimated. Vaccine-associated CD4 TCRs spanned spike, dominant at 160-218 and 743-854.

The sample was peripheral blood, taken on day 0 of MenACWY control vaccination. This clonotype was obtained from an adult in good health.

The CDR3 sequence: CASSLRGTGELFF. CDR3 nucleotides: TGTGCCAGCAGTTTAAGAGGAACCGGGGAGCTGTTTTTT. The chain links TRBV12-3 or TRBV12-4 to TRBJ2-2; D is ambiguous. Trimming stripped 2 bases from V and 5 bases from J, with 6 bases between. The CDR3 runs to 13 residues.